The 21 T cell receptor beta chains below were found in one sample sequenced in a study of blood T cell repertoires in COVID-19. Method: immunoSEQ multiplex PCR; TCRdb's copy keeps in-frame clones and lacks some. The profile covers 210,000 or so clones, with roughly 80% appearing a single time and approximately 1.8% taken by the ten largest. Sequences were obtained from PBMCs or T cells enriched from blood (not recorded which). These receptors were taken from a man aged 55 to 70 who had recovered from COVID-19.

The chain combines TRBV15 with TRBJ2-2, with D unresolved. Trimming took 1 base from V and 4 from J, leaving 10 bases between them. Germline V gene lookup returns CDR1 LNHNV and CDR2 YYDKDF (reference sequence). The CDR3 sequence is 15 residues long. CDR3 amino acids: CATSRAFGFTGELFF. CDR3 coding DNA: TGTGCCACCAGCAGAGCTTTCGGTTTCACCGGGGAGCTGTTTTTT. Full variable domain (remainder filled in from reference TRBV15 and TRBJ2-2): DAMVIQNPRYQVTQFGKPVTLSCSQTLNHNVMYWYQQKSSQAPKLLFHYYDKDFNNEADTPDNFQSRRPNTSFCFLDIRSPGLGDTAMYLCATSRAFGFTGELFFGEGSRLTVL.

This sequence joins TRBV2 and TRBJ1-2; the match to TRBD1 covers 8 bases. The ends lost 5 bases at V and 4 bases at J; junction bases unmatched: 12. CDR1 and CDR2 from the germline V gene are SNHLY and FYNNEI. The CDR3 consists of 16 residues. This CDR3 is CASSSAGTGNFYGYTF. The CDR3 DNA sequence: TGTGCCAGCAGTTCCGCCGGGACAGGAAATTTCTATGGCTACACCTTC.

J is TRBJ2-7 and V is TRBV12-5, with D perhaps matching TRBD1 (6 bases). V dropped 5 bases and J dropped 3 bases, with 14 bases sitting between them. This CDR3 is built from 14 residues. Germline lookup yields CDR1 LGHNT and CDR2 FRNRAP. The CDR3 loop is CASGPTGGSYEQYF. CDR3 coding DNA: TGTGCTAGTGGTCCGACAGGTGGGAGCTACGAGCAGTACTTC.

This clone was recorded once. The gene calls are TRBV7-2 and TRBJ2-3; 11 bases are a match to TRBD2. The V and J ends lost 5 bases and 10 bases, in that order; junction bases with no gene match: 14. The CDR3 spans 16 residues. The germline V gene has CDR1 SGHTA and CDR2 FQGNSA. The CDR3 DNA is TGTGCCAGCAGCGTTAGACTAGCGGGGCCGCTCCTCCCGCAGTATTTT. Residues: CASSVRLAGPLLPQYF.

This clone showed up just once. CDR3 in amino acids: CASSPDRGMDTEAFF. CDR3 bases: TGTGCCAGCAGCCCGGACAGGGGAATGGACACTGAAGCTTTCTTT. The chain couples TRBV4-2 to TRBJ1-1, with 9 nucleotides matching TRBD1. The CDR3 extends over 15 amino acids. Germline V gives CDR1 LGHNA, CDR2 YNFKEQ. V was pared by 4 bases and J by 3 bases, with 6 bases of the junction left unmatched.

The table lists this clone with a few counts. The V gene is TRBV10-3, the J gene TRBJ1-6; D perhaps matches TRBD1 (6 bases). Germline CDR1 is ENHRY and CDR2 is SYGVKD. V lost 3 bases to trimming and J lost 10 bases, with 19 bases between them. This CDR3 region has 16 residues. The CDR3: CAISESGQYEGSPLHF. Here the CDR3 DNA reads TGTGCCATCAGTGAATCTGGACAGTACGAGGGGTCACCCCTCCACTTT.

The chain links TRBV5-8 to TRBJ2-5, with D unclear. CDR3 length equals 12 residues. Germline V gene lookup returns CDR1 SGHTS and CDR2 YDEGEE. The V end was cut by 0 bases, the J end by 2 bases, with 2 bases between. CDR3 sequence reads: CASSLVQETQYF. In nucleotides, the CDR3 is TGTGCCAGCAGCTTGGTACAAGAGACCCAGTACTTC.

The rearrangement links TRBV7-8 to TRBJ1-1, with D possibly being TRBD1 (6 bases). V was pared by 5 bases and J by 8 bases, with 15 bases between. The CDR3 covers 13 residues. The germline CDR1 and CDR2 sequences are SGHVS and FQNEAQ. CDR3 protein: CASSGPWTEEAFF. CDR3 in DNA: TGTGCCAGCAGCGGACCCTGGACAGAAGAAGCTTTCTTT.

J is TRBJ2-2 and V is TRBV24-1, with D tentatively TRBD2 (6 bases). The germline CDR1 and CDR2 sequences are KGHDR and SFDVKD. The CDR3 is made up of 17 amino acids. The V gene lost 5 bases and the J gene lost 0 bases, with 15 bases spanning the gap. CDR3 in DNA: TGTGCCACCAGTGCCGTGGCGGGGTGGTCGAACACCGGGGAGCTGTTTTTT. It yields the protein CATSAVAGWSNTGELFF.

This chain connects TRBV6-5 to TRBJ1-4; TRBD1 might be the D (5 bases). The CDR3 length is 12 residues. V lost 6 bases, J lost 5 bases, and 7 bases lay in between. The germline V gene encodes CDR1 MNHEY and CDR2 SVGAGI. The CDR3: CASRTGNEKLFF. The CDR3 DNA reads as TGTGCCAGCAGAACAGGAAATGAAAAACTGTTTTTT.

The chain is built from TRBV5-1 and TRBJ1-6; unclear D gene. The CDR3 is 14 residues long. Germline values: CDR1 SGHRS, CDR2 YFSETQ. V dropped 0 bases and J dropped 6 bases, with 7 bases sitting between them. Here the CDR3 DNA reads TGCGCCAGCAGCTTGGACAGCACTAATTCACCCCTCCACTTT. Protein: CASSLDSTNSPLHF.

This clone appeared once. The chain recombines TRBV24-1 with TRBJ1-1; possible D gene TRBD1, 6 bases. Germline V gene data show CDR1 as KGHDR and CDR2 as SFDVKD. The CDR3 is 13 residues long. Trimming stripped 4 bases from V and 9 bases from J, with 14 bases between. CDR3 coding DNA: TGTGCCACCAGTGAAAATGGACAGACCAAAGCTTTCTTT. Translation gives CATSENGQTKAFF.

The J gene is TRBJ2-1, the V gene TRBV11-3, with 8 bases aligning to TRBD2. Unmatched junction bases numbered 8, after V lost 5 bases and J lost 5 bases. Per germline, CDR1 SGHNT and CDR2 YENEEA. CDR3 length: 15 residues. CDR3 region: CASSPPGLGNNEQFF. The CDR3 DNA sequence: TGTGCCAGCAGCCCCCCGGGACTAGGAAACAATGAGCAGTTCTTC.

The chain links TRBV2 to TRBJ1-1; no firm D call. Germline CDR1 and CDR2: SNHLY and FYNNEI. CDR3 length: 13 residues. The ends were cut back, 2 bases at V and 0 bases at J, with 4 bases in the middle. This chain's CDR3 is CASSENMNTEAFF. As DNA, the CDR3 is TGTGCCAGCAGTGAAAACATGAACACTGAAGCTTTCTTT.

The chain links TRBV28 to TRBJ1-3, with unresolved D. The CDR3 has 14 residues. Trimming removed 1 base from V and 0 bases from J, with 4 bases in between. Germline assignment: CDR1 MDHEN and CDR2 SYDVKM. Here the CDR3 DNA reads TGTGCCAGCAGTTTATTAATCTCTGGAAACACCATATATTTT. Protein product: CASSLLISGNTIYF.

This CDR3 is CASRGDREDTEAFF. CDR3 DNA: TGTGCCAGCAGGGGGGACAGGGAAGACACTGAAGCTTTCTTT. The chain couples TRBV25-1 to TRBJ1-1; 9 bases are a match to TRBD1. CDR3 length: 14 amino acids. The germline gives CDR1 MGHDK, CDR2 SYGVNS. With V trimmed by 6 bases and J by 3 bases, 5 bases remained unmatched.

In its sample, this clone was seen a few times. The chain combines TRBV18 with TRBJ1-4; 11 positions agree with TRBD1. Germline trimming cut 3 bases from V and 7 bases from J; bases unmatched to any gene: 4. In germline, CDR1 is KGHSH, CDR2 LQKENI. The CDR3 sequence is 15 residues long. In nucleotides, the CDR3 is TGTGCCAGCTCACCCGGACAGGGGGCGACTGAAAAACTGTTTTTT. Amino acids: CASSPGQGATEKLFF.

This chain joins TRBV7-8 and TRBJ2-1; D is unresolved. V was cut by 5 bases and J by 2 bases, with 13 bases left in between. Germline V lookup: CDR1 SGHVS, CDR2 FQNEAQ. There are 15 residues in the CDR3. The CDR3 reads CASSPPSGAYNEQFF. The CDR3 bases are TGTGCCAGCAGCCCCCCCTCCGGAGCCTACAATGAGCAGTTCTTC.

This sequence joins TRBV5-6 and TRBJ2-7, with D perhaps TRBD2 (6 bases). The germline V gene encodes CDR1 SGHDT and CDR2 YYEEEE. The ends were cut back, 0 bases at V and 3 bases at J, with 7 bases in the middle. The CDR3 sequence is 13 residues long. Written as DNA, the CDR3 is TGTGCCAGCAGCTTGGGGGACTTCTACGAGCAGTACTTC. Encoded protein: CASSLGDFYEQYF.

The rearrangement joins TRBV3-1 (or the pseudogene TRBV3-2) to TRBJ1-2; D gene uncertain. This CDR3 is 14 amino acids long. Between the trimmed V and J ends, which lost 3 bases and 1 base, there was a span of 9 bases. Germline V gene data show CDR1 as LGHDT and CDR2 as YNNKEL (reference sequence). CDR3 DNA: TGTGCCAGCAGCCAGCAGGCGATTAACTATGGCTACACCTTC. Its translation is CASSQQAINYGYTF.

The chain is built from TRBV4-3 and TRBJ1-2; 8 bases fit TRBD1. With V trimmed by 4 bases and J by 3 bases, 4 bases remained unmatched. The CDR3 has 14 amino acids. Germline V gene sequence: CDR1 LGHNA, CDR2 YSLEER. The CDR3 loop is CASSLGQGDYGYTF. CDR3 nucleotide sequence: TGCGCCAGCAGCCTAGGACAGGGAGACTATGGCTACACCTTC.